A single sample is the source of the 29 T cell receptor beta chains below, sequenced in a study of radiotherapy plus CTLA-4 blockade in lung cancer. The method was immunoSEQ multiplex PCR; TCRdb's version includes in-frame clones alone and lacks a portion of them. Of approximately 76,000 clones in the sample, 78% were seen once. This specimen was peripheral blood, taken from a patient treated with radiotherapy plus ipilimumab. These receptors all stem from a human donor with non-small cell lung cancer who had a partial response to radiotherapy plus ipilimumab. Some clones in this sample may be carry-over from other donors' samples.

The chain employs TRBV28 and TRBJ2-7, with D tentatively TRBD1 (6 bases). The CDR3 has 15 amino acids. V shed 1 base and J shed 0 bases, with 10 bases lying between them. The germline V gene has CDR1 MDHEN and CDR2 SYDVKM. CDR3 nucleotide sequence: TGTGCCAGCAGTTTATCTGGACAGATCTCCTACGAGCAGTACTTC. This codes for CASSLSGQISYEQYF.

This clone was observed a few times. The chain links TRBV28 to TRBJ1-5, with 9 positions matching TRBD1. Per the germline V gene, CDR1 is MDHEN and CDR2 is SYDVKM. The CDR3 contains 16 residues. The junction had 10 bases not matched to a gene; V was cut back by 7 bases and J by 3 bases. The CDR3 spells CASTPDRGFLNQPQHF. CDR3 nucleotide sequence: TGTGCCAGCACCCCGGACAGGGGATTTCTCAATCAGCCCCAGCATTTT.

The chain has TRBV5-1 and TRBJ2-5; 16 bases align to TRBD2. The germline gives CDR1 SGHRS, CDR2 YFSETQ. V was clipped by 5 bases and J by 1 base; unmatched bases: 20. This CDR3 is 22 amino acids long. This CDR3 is CASRVGLAGGQGRRQIQETQYF. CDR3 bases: TGCGCCAGCAGGGTGGGACTAGCGGGGGGGCAAGGCCGACGACAGATCCAAGAGACCCAGTACTTC.

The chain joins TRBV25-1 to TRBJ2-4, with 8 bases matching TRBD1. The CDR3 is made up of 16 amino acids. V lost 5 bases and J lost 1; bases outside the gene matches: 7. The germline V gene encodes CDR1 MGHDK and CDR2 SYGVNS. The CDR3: CASSSRTGRAKNIQYF. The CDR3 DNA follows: TGTGCCAGCAGTTCCCGGACAGGGCGTGCCAAAAACATTCAGTACTTC.

In DNA form, the CDR3 reads TGTGCCAGCAGCTTGGCCAATTTTGAAAAACTGTTTTTT. Translated: CASSLANFEKLFF. The rearrangement uses TRBV5-5 and TRBJ1-4; D not certain. V lost 0 bases and J 7 bases, leaving 7 bases between the germline ends. Germline V lookup: CDR1 SGHKS, CDR2 YYEKEE (reference sequence). This CDR3 comprises 13 residues.

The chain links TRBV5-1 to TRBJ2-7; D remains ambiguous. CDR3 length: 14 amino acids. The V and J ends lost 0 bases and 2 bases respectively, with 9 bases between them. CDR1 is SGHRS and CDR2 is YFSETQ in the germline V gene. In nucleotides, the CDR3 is TGCGCCAGCAGCTTGGATGTCAACACCTACGAGCAGTACTTC. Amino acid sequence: CASSLDVNTYEQYF.

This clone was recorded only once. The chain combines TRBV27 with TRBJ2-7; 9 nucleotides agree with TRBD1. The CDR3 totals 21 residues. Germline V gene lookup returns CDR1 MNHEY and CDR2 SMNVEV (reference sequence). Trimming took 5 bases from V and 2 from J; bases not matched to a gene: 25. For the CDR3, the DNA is TGTGCCAGCAGTCTCACCCACAAATACCGACAGGGGGGAACCGTCCCCTACGAGCAGTACTTC. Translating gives CASSLTHKYRQGGTVPYEQYF.

CDR3 coding DNA: TGTGCCAGCAGCTTGAACAGGTTCGGGGAGCTGTTTTTT. Translation: CASSLNRFGELFF. This chain links TRBV11-2 with TRBJ2-2, with a possible D match to TRBD1 (5 bases). The CDR3 contains 13 residues. CDR1 SGHAT and CDR2 FQNNGV come from the germline V gene. The ends were cut back, 3 bases at V and 7 bases at J, with 9 bases in the middle.

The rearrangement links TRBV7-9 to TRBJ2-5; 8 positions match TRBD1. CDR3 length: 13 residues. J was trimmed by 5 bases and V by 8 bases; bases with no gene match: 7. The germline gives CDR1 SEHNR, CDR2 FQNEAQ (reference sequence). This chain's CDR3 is CASLGQGEETQYF. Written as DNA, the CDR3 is TGTGCCAGCCTAGGACAGGGTGAGGAGACCCAGTACTTC.

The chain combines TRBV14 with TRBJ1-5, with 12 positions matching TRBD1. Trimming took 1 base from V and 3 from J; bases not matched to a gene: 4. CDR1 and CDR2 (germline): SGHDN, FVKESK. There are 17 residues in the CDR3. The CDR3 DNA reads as TGTGCCAGCAGCCAAGTCCGGGACAGGGGGCACAATCAGCCCCAGCATTTT. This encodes CASSQVRDRGHNQPQHF.

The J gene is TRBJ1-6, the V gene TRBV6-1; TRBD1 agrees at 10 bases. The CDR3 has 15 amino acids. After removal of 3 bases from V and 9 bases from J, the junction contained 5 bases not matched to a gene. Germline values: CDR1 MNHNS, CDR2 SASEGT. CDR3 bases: TGTGCCAGCAGTGAGAGACAGGGGGCTGGTTCACCCCTCCACTTT. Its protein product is CASSERQGAGSPLHF.

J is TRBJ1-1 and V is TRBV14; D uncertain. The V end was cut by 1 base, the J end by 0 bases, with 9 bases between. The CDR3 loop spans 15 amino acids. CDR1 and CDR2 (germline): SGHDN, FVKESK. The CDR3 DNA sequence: TGTGCCAGCAGCCAAGTGAGGTTTATGAACACTGAAGCTTTCTTT. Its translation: CASSQVRFMNTEAFF.

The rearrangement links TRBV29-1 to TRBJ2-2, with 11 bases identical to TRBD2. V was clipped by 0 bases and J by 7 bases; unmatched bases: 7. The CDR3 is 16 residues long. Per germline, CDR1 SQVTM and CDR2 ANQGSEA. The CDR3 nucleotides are TGCAGCGTTGAAGACCCTAGCGGGAGGTTTGGCGGGGAGCTGTTTTTT. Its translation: CSVEDPSGRFGGELFF.

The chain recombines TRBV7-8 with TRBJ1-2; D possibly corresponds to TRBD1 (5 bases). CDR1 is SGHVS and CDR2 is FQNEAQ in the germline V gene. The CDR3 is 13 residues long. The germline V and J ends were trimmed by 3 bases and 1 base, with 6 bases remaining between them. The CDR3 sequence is CASSFDSNYGYTF. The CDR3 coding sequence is TGTGCCAGCAGCTTCGACAGTAACTATGGCTACACCTTC.

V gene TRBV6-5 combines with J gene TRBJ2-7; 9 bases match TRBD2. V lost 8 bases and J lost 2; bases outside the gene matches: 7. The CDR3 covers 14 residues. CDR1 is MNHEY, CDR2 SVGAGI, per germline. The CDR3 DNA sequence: TGTGCCAGCGGGGTAGCGGGGGTTCCCTACGAGCAGTACTTC. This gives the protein CASGVAGVPYEQYF.

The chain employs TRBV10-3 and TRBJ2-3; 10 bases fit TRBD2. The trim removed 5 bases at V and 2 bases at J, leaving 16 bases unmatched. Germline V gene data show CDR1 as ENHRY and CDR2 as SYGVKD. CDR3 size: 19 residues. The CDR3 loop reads CAISRQGSSGRANTDTQYF. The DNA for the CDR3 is TGTGCCATCAGTCGACAGGGAAGCAGCGGGAGGGCCAACACAGATACGCAGTATTTT.

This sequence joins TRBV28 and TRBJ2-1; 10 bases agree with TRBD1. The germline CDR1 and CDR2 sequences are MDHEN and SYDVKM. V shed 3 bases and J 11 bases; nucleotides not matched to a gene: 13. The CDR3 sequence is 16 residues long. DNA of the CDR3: TGTGCCAGCAGTTTTCTCAATCAGGACAGGGGGGGGAAGCAGTTCTTC. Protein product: CASSFLNQDRGGKQFF. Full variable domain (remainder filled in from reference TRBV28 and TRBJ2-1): DVKVTQSSRYLVKRTGEKVFLECVQDMDHENMFWYRQDPGLGLRLIYFSYDVKMKEKGDIPEGYSVSREKKERFSLILESASTNQTSMYLCASSFLNQDRGGKQFFGPGTRLTVL.

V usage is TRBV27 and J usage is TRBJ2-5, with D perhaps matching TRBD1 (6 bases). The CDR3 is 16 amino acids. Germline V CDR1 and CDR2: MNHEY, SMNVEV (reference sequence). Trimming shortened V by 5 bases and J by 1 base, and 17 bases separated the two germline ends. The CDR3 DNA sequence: TGTGCCAGCAGTCTAATCGGGACACCCTTCCAAGAGACCCAGTACTTC. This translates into CASSLIGTPFQETQYF.

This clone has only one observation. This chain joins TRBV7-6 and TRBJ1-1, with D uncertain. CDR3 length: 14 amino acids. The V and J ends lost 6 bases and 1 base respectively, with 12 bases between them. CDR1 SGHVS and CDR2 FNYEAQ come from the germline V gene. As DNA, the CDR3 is TGTGCCAGCAGGTCCGGGTTCCAGAACACTGAAGCTTTCTTT. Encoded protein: CASRSGFQNTEAFF.

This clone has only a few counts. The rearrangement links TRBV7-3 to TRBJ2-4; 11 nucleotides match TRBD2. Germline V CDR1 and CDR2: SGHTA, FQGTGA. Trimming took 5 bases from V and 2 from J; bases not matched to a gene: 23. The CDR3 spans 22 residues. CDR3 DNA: TGTGCCAGCAGCCTGGGCATACTCCAACTCGGTACTAGCGGGAGTCCCAAAAACATTCAGTACTTC. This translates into CASSLGILQLGTSGSPKNIQYF.

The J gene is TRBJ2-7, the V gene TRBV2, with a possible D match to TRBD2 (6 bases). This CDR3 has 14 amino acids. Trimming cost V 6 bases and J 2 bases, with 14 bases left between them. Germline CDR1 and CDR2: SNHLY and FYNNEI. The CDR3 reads CASSPTRSTYEQYF. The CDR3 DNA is TGTGCCAGCAGCCCGACTAGAAGTACCTACGAGCAGTACTTC.

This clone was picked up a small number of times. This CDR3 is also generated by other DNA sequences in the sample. The CDR3 region has the DNA TGTGCCAGCAGCCGGACAGGGGACGACACCGGGGAGCTGTTTTTT. Translation: CASSRTGDDTGELFF. The V and J genes are TRBV7-2 and TRBJ2-2; TRBD1 matches at 9 bases. The CDR3 has 15 residues. CDR1 SGHTA and CDR2 FQGNSA come from the germline V gene. V dropped 5 bases and J dropped 3; count of bases not matched to a gene: 4.

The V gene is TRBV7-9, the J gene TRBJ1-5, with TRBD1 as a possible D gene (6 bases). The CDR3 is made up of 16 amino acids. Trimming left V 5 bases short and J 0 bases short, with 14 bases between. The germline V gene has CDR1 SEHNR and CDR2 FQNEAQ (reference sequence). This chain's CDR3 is CASSHDRPYSNQPQHF. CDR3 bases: TGTGCCAGCAGCCATGACAGGCCTTATAGCAATCAGCCCCAGCATTTT.

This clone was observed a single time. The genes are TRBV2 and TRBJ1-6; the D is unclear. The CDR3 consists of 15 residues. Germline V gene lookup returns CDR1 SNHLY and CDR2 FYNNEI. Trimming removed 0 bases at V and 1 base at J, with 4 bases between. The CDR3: CASSEAQSYNSPLHF. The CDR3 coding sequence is TGTGCCAGCAGTGAAGCGCAGTCCTATAATTCACCCCTCCACTTT.

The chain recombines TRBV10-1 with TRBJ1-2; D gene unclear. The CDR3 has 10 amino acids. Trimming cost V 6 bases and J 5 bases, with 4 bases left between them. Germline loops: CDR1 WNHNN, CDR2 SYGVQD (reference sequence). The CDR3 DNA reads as TGCGCCAGCAGCAGGTATGGCTACACCTTC. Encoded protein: CASSRYGYTF.

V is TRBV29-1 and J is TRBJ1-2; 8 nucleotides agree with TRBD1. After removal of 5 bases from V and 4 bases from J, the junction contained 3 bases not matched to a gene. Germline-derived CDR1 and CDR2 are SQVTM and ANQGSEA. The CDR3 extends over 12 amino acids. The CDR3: CSVRDRGYGYTF. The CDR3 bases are TGCAGCGTTCGCGACAGGGGCTATGGCTACACCTTC.

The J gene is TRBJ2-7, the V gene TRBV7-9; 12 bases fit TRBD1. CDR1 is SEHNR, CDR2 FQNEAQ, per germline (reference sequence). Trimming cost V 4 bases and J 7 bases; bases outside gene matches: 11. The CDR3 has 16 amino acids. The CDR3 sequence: CASSSGAGQGAGEQYF. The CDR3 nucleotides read TGTGCCAGCAGCTCCGGGGCGGGACAGGGGGCTGGTGAGCAGTACTTC.

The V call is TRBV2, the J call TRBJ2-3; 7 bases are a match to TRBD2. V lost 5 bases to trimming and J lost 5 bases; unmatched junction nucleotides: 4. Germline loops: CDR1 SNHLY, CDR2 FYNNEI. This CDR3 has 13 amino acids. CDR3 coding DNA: TGTGCCAGCAGTACCTTAGCGGGAGATACGCAGTATTTT. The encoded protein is CASSTLAGDTQYF.

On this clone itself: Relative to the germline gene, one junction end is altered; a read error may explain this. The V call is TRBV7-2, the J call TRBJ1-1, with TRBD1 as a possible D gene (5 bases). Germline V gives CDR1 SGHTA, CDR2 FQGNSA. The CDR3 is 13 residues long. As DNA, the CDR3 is TGTGCCAGCAGCTTATTCGGTGGGACTGAGGCTTTCTTT. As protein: CASSLFGGTEAFF.